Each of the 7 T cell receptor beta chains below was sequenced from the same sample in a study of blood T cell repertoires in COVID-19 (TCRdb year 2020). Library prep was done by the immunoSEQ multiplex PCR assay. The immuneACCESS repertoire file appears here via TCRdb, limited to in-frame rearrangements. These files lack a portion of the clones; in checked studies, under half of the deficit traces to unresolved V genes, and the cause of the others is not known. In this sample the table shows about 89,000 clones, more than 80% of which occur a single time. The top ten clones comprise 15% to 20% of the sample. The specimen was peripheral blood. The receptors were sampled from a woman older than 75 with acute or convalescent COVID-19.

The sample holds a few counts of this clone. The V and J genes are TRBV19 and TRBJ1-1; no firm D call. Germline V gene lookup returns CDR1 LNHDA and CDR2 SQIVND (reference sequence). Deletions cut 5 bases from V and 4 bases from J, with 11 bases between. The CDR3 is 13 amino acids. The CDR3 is CASSPDLFTEAFF. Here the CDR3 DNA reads TGTGCCAGTAGTCCGGACTTGTTCACTGAAGCTTTCTTT. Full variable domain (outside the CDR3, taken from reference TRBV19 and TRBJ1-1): DGGITQSPKYLFRKEGQNVTLSCEQNLNHDAMYWYRQDPGQGLRLIYYSQIVNDFQKGDIAEGYSVSREKKESFPLTVTSAQKNPTAFYLCASSPDLFTEAFFGQGTRLTVV.

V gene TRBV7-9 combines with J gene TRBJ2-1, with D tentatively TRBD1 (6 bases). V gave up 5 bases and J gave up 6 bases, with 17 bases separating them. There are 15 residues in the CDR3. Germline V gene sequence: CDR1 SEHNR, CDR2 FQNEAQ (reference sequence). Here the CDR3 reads CASSHDRLLSNEQFF. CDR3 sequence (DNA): TGTGCCAGCAGCCATGACAGGCTCCTGTCCAATGAGCAGTTCTTC.

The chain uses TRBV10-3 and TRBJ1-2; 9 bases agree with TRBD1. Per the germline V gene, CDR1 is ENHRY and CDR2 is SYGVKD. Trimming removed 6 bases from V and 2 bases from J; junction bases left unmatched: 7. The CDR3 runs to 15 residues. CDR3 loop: CAIRGGTGINYGYTF. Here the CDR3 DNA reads TGTGCCATCAGGGGGGGGACAGGGATCAACTATGGCTACACCTTC.

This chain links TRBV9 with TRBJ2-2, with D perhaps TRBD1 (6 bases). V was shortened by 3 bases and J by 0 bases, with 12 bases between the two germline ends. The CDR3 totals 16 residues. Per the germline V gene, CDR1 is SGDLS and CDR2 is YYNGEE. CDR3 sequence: CASSDAGTPNTGELFF. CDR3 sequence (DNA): TGTGCCAGCAGCGACGCCGGGACACCGAACACCGGGGAGCTGTTTTTT.

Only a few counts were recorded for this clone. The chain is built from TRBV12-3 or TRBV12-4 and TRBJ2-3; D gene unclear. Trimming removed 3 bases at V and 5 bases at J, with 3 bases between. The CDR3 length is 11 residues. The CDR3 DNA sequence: TGTGCCAGCAGTTTGCGAGATACGCAGTATTTT. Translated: CASSLRDTQYF.

The CDR3 protein is CASSYTGTGGIYEQYF. CDR3 bases: TGTGCCAGCAGTTACACCGGGACAGGGGGGATCTACGAGCAGTACTTC. This chain connects TRBV6-6 to TRBJ2-7; 11 nucleotides line up with TRBD1. The CDR3 has 16 residues. Germline CDR1 is MNHNY and CDR2 is SVGAGI (reference sequence). Trimming took 2 bases from V and 3 from J; bases not matched to a gene: 6.

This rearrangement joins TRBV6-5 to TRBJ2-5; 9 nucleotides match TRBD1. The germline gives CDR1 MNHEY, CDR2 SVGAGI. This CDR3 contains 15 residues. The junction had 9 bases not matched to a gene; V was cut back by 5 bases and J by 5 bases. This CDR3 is CASSRQQGAWETQYF. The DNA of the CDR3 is TGTGCCAGCAGTCGTCAACAGGGGGCTTGGGAGACCCAGTACTTC.